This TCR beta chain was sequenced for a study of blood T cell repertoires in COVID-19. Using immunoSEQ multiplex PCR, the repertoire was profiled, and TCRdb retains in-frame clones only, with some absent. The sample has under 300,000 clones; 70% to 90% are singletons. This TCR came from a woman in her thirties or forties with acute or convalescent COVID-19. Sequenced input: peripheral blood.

The CDR3 is CASSYRQGRTGELFF. In nucleotides, the CDR3 is TGTGCCAGCAGTTACCGACAGGGGCGCACCGGGGAGCTGTTTTTT. The rearrangement joins TRBV2 to TRBJ2-2; 8 bases line up with TRBD1. CDR3 length: 15 amino acids. Germline V gives CDR1 SNHLY, CDR2 FYNNEI. The V segment lost 5 bases and the J segment 4 bases; nucleotides outside the gene matches: 6.